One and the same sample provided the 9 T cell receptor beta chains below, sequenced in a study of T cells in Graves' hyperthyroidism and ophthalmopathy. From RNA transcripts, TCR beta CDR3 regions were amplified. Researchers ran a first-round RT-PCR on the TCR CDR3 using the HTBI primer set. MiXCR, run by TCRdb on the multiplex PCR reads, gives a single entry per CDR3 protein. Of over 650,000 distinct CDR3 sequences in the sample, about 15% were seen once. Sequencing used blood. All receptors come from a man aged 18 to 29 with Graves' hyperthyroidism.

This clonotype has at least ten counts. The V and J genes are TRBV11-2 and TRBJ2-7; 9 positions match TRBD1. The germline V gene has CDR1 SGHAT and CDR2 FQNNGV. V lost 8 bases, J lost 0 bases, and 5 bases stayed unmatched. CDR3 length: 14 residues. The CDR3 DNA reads TGTGCCAGCCGGGACAGGGAGTCCTCCTACGAGCAGTACTTC. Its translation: CASRDRESSYEQYF.

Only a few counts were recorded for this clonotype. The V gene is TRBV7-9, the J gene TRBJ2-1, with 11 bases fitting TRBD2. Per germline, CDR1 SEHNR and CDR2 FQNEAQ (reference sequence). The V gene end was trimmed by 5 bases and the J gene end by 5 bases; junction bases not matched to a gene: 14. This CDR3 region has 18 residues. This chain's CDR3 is CASSLPIRLAGLNNEQFF. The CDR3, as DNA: TGTGCCAGCAGCCTCCCAATCAGACTAGCGGGGCTTAACAATGAGCAGTTCTTC. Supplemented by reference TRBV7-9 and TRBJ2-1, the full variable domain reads DTGVSQNPRHKITKRGQNVTFRCDPISEHNRLYWYRQTLGQGPEFLTYFQNEAQLEKSRLLSDRFSAERPKGSFSTLEIQRTEQGDSAMYLCASSLPIRLAGLNNEQFFGPGTRLTVL.

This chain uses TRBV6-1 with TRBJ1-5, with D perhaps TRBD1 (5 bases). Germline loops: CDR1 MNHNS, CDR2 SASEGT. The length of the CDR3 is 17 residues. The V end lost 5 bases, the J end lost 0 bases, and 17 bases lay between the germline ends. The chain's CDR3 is CASSHRIGHHSNQPQHF. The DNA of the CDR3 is TGTGCCAGCAGTCACAGGATCGGACACCATAGCAATCAGCCCCAGCATTTT.

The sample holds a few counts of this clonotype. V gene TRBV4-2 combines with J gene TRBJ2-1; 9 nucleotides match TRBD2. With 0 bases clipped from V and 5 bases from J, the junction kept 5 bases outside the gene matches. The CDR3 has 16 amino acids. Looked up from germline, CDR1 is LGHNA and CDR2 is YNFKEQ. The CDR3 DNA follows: TGTGCCAGCAGCCAAGATGGAGCGGGAGGCAACAATGAGCAGTTCTTC. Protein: CASSQDGAGGNNEQFF.

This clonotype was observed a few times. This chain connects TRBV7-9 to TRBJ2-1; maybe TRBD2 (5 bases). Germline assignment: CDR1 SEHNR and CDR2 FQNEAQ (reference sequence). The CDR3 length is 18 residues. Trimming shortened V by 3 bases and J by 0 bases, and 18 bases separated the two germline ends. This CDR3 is CASSFKWSGQSSYNEQFF. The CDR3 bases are TGTGCCAGCAGCTTTAAGTGGAGCGGCCAGAGCTCCTACAATGAGCAGTTCTTC.

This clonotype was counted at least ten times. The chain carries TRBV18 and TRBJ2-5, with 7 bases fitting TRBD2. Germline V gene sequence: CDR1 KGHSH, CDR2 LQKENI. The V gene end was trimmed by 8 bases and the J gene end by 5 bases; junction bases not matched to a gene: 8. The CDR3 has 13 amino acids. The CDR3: CASSPREGETQYF. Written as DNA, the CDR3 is TGTGCCAGCAGCCCCAGGGAGGGGGAGACCCAGTACTTC.

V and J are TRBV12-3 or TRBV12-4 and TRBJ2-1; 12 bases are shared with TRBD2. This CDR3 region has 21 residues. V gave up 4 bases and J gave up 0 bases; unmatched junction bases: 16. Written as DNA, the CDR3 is TGTGCCAGCAGTTCGCCCCATAGGGCTAGCGGGAGGGCCAGCTCCTACAATGAGCAGTTCTTC. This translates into CASSSPHRASGRASSYNEQFF.

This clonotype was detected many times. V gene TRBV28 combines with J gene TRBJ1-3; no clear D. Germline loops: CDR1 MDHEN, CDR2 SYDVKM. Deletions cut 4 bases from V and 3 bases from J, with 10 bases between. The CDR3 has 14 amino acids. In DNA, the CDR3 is TGTGCCAGCAGTTCGGCGGTGGGTGGAAACACCATATATTTT. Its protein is CASSSAVGGNTIYF.

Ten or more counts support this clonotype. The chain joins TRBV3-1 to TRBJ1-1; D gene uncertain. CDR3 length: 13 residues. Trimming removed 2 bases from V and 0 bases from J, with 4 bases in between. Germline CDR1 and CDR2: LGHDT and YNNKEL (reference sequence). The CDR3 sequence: CASSQMVNTEAFF. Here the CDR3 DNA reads TGTGCCAGCAGCCAAATGGTGAACACTGAAGCTTTCTTT.